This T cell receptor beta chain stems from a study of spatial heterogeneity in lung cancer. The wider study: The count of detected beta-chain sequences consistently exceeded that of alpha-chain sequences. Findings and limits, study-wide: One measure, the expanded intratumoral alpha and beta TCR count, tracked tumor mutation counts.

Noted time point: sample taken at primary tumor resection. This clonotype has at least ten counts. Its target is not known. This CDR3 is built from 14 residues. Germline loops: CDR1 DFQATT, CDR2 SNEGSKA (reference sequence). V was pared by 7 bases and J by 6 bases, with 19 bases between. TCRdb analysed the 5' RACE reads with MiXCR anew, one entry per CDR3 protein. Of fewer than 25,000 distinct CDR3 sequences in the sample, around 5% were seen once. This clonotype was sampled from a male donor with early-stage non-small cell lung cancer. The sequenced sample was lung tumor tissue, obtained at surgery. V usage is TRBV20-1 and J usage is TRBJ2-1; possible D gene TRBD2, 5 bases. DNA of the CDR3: TGCAGTGAGGGCCTAGCCCAAGTGGGCAATGAGCAGTTCTTC. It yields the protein CSEGLAQVGNEQFF.